These 26 T cell receptor beta chains share one sample of origin, sequenced in a study of blood T cell repertoires in COVID-19. Using immunoSEQ multiplex PCR, the repertoire was profiled, and TCRdb retains in-frame clones only, with some absent. The table shows around 260,000 clones, with around 86% occurring only once. Material for sequencing was peripheral blood. The receptors were sampled from a human donor in a cohort sampled during active COVID-19.

The chain combines TRBV27 with TRBJ2-3, with 10 bases fitting TRBD1. This CDR3 is built from 16 residues. Germline V gene sequence: CDR1 MNHEY, CDR2 SMNVEV (reference sequence). The V gene end was trimmed by 4 bases and the J gene end by 4 bases; junction bases not matched to a gene: 8. The CDR3 region is CASSSDRGPGADTQYF. CDR3 nucleotides: TGTGCCAGCAGTTCTGACAGGGGGCCCGGGGCAGATACGCAGTATTTT.

The chain uses TRBV5-1 and TRBJ1-1; no reliable D call. CDR3 size: 12 residues. V was cut by 0 bases and J by 10 bases, with 10 bases left in between. Germline CDR1 and CDR2: SGHRS and YFSETQ. The CDR3 nucleotides are TGCGCCAGCAGCTTGGAATCGGGAGGAGCTTTCTTT. The encoded protein is CASSLESGGAFF. Filled out from reference TRBV5-1 and TRBJ1-1, the complete variable domain reads KAGVTQTPRYLIKTRGQQVTLSCSPISGHRSVSWYQQTPGQGLQFLFEYFSETQRNKGNFPGRFSGRQFSNSRSEMNVSTLELGDSALYLCASSLESGGAFFGQGTRLTVV.

The chain employs TRBV9 and TRBJ2-7, with 11 bases matching TRBD2. The germline V gene has CDR1 SGDLS and CDR2 YYNGEE. This CDR3 contains 13 residues. V shed 2 bases and J 6 bases; nucleotides not matched to a gene: 1. The DNA of the CDR3 is TGTGCCAGCAGCGTTGGGACTAGCGGCGAGCAGTACTTC. Translated, it gives CASSVGTSGEQYF. The complete variable domain, with remaining parts taken from reference TRBV9 and TRBJ2-7, reads DSGVTQTPKHLITATGQRVTLRCSPRSGDLSVYWYQQSLDQGLQFLIQYYNGEERAKGNILERFSAQQFPDLHSELNLSSLELGDSALYFCASSVGTSGEQYFGPGTRLTVT.

The chain carries TRBV20-1 and TRBJ1-1; D remains unclear. The germline V and J ends were trimmed by 3 bases and 6 bases, with 11 bases remaining between them. The CDR3 has 12 amino acids. Germline loops: CDR1 DFQATT, CDR2 SNEGSKA (reference sequence). This chain's CDR3 is CSASRDKPEAFF. In nucleotides, the CDR3 is TGCAGTGCTAGTAGAGACAAACCTGAAGCTTTCTTT.

This sequence joins TRBV28 and TRBJ2-7; D gene ambiguous. The CDR3 sequence is 16 residues long. With 5 bases removed from V and 4 bases from J, the gap between germline ends came to 21 bases. The germline gives CDR1 MDHEN, CDR2 SYDVKM. CDR3 sequence reads: CASSPRPQRSRYEQYF. As DNA, the CDR3 is TGTGCCAGCAGTCCGCGCCCCCAACGGAGTCGGTACGAGCAGTACTTC.

The J gene is TRBJ2-7, the V gene TRBV18; TRBD1 agrees at 9 bases. V shed 6 bases, J shed 6 bases, and the junction held 6 bases outside the gene matches. This CDR3 contains 13 residues. Per the germline V gene, CDR1 is KGHSH and CDR2 is LQKENI. The CDR3 here is CASSSTGGGEQYF. DNA for the CDR3: TGTGCCAGCTCGTCCACAGGGGGCGGCGAGCAGTACTTC.

The V and J genes are TRBV28 and TRBJ1-2; maybe TRBD1 (5 bases). The V gene's germline CDR1 is MDHEN and CDR2 SYDVKM. The CDR3 covers 14 residues. V was cut by 4 bases and J by 0 bases, with 9 bases left in between. The CDR3 DNA is TGTGCCAGCAGTTCGTTGACAGCTAACTATGGCTACACCTTC. The encoded protein is CASSSLTANYGYTF.

This rearrangement joins TRBV7-2 to TRBJ1-1; D is unresolved. Trimming took 2 bases from V and 1 from J, leaving 5 bases between them. Germline V gene data show CDR1 as SGHTA and CDR2 as FQGNSA. The CDR3 loop spans 13 amino acids. CDR3 sequence: CASSLSQNTEAFF. In nucleotides, the CDR3 is TGTGCCAGCAGCTTAAGCCAGAACACTGAAGCTTTCTTT.

V and J are TRBV7-2 and TRBJ2-4, with D tentatively TRBD2 (6 bases). CDR3 length: 13 residues. CDR1 SGHTA and CDR2 FQGNSA come from the germline V gene. The V end lost 1 base, the J end lost 6 bases, and 7 bases lay between the germline ends. The CDR3 is CASSLGGVNIQYF. CDR3 bases: TGTGCCAGCAGCTTAGGGGGGGTAAACATTCAGTACTTC.

This chain uses TRBV11-2 with TRBJ1-2; D remains unclear. Trimming took 1 base from V and 6 from J, leaving 9 bases between them. CDR1 SGHAT and CDR2 FQNNGV come from the germline V gene. The CDR3 runs to 13 residues. CDR3 DNA sequence: TGTGCCAGCAGCTTAGCGGGGAACGATGGCTACACCTTC. Protein sequence: CASSLAGNDGYTF.

This clone was recorded at least ten times. The chain has TRBV3-1 (or the pseudogene TRBV3-2) and TRBJ2-7; D unresolved. This CDR3 spans 15 amino acids. In germline, CDR1 is LGHDT, CDR2 YNNKEL (reference sequence). V lost 1 base to trimming and J lost 0 bases, with 10 bases between them. The CDR3, as DNA: TGTGCCAGCAGCCAAGTCGGCAGGTCCTCCTACGAGCAGTACTTC. Protein sequence: CASSQVGRSSYEQYF.

The gene calls are TRBV19 and TRBJ1-2; D is ambiguous. The germline CDR1 and CDR2 sequences are LNHDA and SQIVND (reference sequence). The CDR3 runs 12 residues. V shed 6 bases and J shed 0 bases, with 5 bases lying between them. The CDR3 coding sequence is TGTGCCAGTAGCCTAGCTAACTATGGCTACACCTTC. Its protein is CASSLANYGYTF.

The V and J genes are TRBV5-6 and TRBJ2-5, with 7 bases identical to TRBD2. The CDR3 has 16 amino acids. Trimming took 3 bases from V and 0 from J; bases not matched to a gene: 8. Germline CDR1 and CDR2: SGHDT and YYEEEE. The CDR3 sequence is CASSWTTGLYQETQYF. DNA of the CDR3: TGTGCCAGCAGCTGGACCACGGGACTATACCAAGAGACCCAGTACTTC.

The CDR3 spells CASSQKDTPGNTGELFF. The CDR3 DNA is TGTGCCAGCAGCCAGAAGGACACACCTGGGAACACCGGGGAGCTGTTTTTT. V usage is TRBV7-2 and J usage is TRBJ2-2; possible D gene TRBD1, 5 bases. Germline V gene sequence: CDR1 SGHTA, CDR2 FQGNSA. The V and J ends lost 5 bases and 1 base respectively, with 17 bases between them. The CDR3 runs 17 residues.

A few counts support this clone. The J gene is TRBJ1-1, the V gene TRBV7-9; no clear D. Looked up from germline, CDR1 is SEHNR and CDR2 is FQNEAQ (reference sequence). This CDR3 comprises 13 residues. V was trimmed by 2 bases and J by 3 bases, leaving 7 bases between them. CDR3 nucleotide sequence: TGTGCCAGCAGCTTATACACAGACACTGAAGCTTTCTTT. Amino acid sequence: CASSLYTDTEAFF.

The CDR3 protein is CASSLAWGGEQFF. The CDR3 DNA reads as TGCGCCAGCAGCTTGGCCTGGGGGGGTGAGCAGTTCTTC. J is TRBJ2-1 and V is TRBV5-1; TRBD2 matches 7 bases. J gave up 9 bases and V 0 bases, and 3 bases lay outside the gene matches. Germline V gene lookup returns CDR1 SGHRS and CDR2 YFSETQ. There are 13 residues in the CDR3.

Only one count was recorded for this clone. The chain is built from TRBV6-5 and TRBJ1-3; D not certain. V was clipped by 0 bases and J by 1 base, with 7 bases between them. CDR3 length: 15 residues. CDR1 is MNHEY and CDR2 is SVGAGI in the germline V gene. The CDR3 is CASSYSWASGNTIYF. CDR3 sequence (DNA): TGTGCCAGCAGTTACTCGTGGGCATCTGGAAACACCATATATTTT.

This chain links TRBV24-1 with TRBJ2-2; D perhaps matches TRBD1 (6 bases). V was shortened by 7 bases and J by 5 bases, with 16 bases between the two germline ends. This CDR3 is 15 amino acids long. Per germline, CDR1 KGHDR and CDR2 SFDVKD. CDR3 region: CATRAGTSPTGELFF. The DNA for the CDR3 is TGTGCCACCAGGGCCGGGACATCGCCTACCGGGGAGCTGTTTTTT.

The rearrangement joins TRBV6-2 or TRBV6-3 to TRBJ1-5; D is perhaps TRBD1 (5 bases). Germline V gene sequence: CDR1 MNHEY, CDR2 SVGEGT. The CDR3 has 13 amino acids. V was cut by 5 bases and J by 6 bases, with 11 bases left in between. Here the CDR3 reads CASSLSRVQPQHF. CDR3 nucleotides: TGTGCCAGCAGTCTGAGCAGGGTTCAGCCCCAGCATTTT.

This clone was counted a single time. The V gene is TRBV27, the J gene TRBJ2-5, with 9 bases that match TRBD1. The CDR3 spans 19 residues. The germline V gene has CDR1 MNHEY and CDR2 SMNVEV (reference sequence). After removal of 3 bases from V and 5 bases from J, the junction contained 19 bases not matched to a gene. Written as DNA, the CDR3 is TGTGCCAGCAGTTTCACTCGCCCAACACCGGGACAGGGATGGGAGACCCAGTACTTC. The encoded protein is CASSFTRPTPGQGWETQYF.

The chain couples TRBV18 to TRBJ1-3; D unresolved. V was cut by 6 bases and J by 4 bases, with 7 bases left in between. The CDR3 sequence is 12 residues long. Germline CDR1 reads KGHSH; CDR2 reads LQKENI. CDR3 loop: CASSFEGNTIYF. The CDR3, as DNA: TGTGCCAGCTCCTTTGAGGGAAACACCATATATTTT.

The chain employs TRBV6-2 or TRBV6-3 and TRBJ2-6; TRBD1 aligns across 9 bases. V trimming: 5 bases; J trimming: 0 bases; junction bases outside the gene matches: 5. The CDR3 has 17 amino acids. Looked up from germline, CDR1 is MNHEY and CDR2 is SVGEGT. The CDR3 region has the DNA TGTGCCAGCAGTCAACAGGGGGCCCGCTCTGGGGCCAACGTCCTGACTTTC. Protein sequence: CASSQQGARSGANVLTF.

The rearrangement uses TRBV24-1 and TRBJ1-5, with D uncertain. Germline V CDR1 and CDR2: KGHDR, SFDVKD. The CDR3 has 14 amino acids. Trimming left V 3 bases short and J 3 bases short, with 8 bases between. CDR3 region: CATSDRQFNQPQHF. The DNA of the CDR3 is TGTGCCACCAGTGATCGCCAGTTCAATCAGCCCCAGCATTTT.

CDR3 nucleotides: TGCAGCGTTGAAAGAGGCACAGATACGCAGTATTTT. Translation: CSVERGTDTQYF. This sequence joins TRBV29-1 and TRBJ2-3; D is uncertain. This CDR3 region has 12 residues. The germline V gene encodes CDR1 SQVTM and CDR2 ANQGSEA. V lost 2 bases, J lost 1 base, and 4 bases lay in between.

The rearrangement links TRBV27 to TRBJ2-1; D possibly corresponds to TRBD2 (6 bases). CDR3 size: 15 residues. The germline V gene encodes CDR1 MNHEY and CDR2 SMNVEV (reference sequence). The V end was cut by 6 bases, the J end by 3 bases, with 15 bases between. As DNA, the CDR3 is TGTGCCAGCAGACCGGGACCCGGGGGCTACAATGAGCAGTTCTTC. Its translation: CASRPGPGGYNEQFF.

The sample holds one count of this clone. The J gene is TRBJ2-1, the V gene TRBV20-1; D uncertain. CDR1 is DFQATT, CDR2 SNEGSKA, per germline (reference sequence). This CDR3 contains 11 residues. Trimming removed 8 bases at V and 8 bases at J, with 13 bases between. CDR3 region: CSTMAVYEQFF. The DNA of the CDR3 is TGCAGTACGATGGCGGTCTATGAGCAGTTCTTC.